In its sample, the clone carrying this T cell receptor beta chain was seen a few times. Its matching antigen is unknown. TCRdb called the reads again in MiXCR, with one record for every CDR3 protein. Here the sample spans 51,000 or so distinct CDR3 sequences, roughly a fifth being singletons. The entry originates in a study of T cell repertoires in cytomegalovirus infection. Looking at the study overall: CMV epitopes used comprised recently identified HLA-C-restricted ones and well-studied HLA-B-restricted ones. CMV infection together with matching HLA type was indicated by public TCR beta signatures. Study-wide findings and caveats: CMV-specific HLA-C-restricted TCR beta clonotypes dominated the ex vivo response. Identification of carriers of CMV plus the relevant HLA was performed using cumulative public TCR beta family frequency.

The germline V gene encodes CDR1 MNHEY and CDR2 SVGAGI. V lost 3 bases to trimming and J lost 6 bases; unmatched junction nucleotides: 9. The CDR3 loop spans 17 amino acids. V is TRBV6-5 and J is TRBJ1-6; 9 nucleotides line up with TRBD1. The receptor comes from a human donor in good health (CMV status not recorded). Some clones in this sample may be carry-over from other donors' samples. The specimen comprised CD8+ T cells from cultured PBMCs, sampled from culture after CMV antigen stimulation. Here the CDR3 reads CASSYGVNRGPNSPLHF. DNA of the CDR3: TGTGCCAGCAGTTATGGAGTCAACAGGGGGCCTAATTCACCCCTCCACTTT.